The present TCR beta chain was sequenced within a study of blood T cells in healthy people across ages. Germline CDR1 MDHEN, CDR2 SYDVKM. This CDR3 is built from 16 residues. Trimming took 5 bases from V and 5 from J, leaving 21 bases between them. The second PCR ran about 6 to 11 cycles with a sample-barcoded 5' primer and J-beta primers. All cDNA molecules were each tagged by a template-switch adaptor with 12 random nucleotides. TCRdb analysed the 5' RACE reads with MiXCR anew, one entry per CDR3 protein. The sample includes around 1,000,000 distinct CDR3 sequences, under 30% of them seen just once. A remark on this clonotype: What it binds is not known.

Whole-study findings and limits: Any conclusive comparison of naive versus antigen-experienced cells was prevented by using unsorted PBMCs.

This sample was shared with a second study, whose subject was T cells of mothers and their children. In that study: Three healthy Caucasian mothers and their six children were the donors. Normalized overlap was always slightly, never significantly, higher in related than unrelated mother-child pairs.

This clonotype originated in a girl aged 2 to 10 in good health. This chain joins TRBV28 and TRBJ2-5; TRBD1 or TRBD2 may be the D gene (5 bases each). The sequenced sample consisted of blood. The CDR3 DNA is TGTGCCAGCAGTCAATCTGTGGGGGAGTGGCGCGAGACCCAGTACTTC. Its translation is CASSQSVGEWRETQYF.